The entry below describes one T cell receptor (beta chain). Its specificity is unknown. Clones were sequenced by immunoSEQ multiplex PCR, and TCRdb holds only the in-frame ones, with some missing. The profile covers roughly 2.1 million clones, with around 93% appearing a single time and 1.5% to 2% taken by the ten largest. The CDR3 spans 14 residues. Germline CDR1 SNHLY, CDR2 FYNNEI. The trim removed 5 bases at V and 0 bases at J, leaving 3 bases unmatched. Terminally differentiated effector memory CD45RA+ cells were excluded from the naive CD8 cells, which were CD45RO-negative and positively selected for CCR7. The data were taken from a study of shared clonotypes between healthy human individuals. Whole-study context: Donors were two women and a few men aged 18 to 49.

Study findings and constraints: Generally, estimated richness proved larger in naive subsets than it did in memory subsets. Generation of non-shared clonotypes was less probable than generation of clonotypes shared by all four donors.

The sample taken for sequencing was naive CD8+ T cells from PBMCs. The origin of this receptor is a man between 18 and 35 years old in good health. Some clones in this sample may be carry-over from other donors' samples. V and J are TRBV2 and TRBJ2-5, with 7 bases aligning to TRBD2. The CDR3 DNA reads TGTGCCAGCAGTAGCGGGGCTTACCAAGAGACCCAGTACTTC. It translates to CASSSGAYQETQYF. Combining the CDR3 with reference TRBV2 and TRBJ2-5 gives the whole variable domain EPEVTQTPSHQVTQMGQEVILRCVPISNHLYFYWYRQILGQKVEFLVSFYNNEISEKSEIFDDQFSVERPDGSNFTLKIRSTKLEDSAMYFCASSSGAYQETQYFGPGTRLLVL.